This T cell receptor (beta chain) was captured by sequencing in a study of radiotherapy plus CTLA-4 blockade in lung cancer. Study-level information: An objective response was seen in approximately 17% of patients, and disease control in about 31%.

In this sample, this clone turned up a few times. Its antigen is unknown. Overall study findings and caveats: The study found tumor-derived TCR clones expanded in blood after radiotherapy plus ipilimumab.

Libraries were prepared by immunoSEQ multiplex PCR; TCRdb keeps only in-frame clonotypes and omits some of them. The sample has tens of thousands of clones, less than 75% seen once. Those patients who had chemo-refractory metastatic non-small-cell lung cancer were given focal radiation along with CTLA-4 blockade through ipilimumab. Trimming took 0 bases from V and 2 from J, leaving 10 bases between them. CDR3 length equals 14 residues. Germline V gene data show CDR1 as GTSNPN and CDR2 as SVGIG (reference sequence). The sequence came from a human donor with non-small cell lung cancer whose response to radiotherapy plus ipilimumab could not be evaluated. Sequenced material: peripheral blood, taken from a patient treated with radiotherapy plus ipilimumab. V and J are TRBV30 and TRBJ2-5, with D possibly being TRBD2 (7 bases). The DNA of the CDR3 is TGTGCCTGGAGTGTACGGGGGGCGCAAGAGACCCAGTACTTC. This sequence encodes CAWSVRGAQETQYF.